This TCR beta chain originates from a study of control samples from healthy donors and cancer patients. TCRdb's table, derived via immunoSEQ multiplex PCR, lists solely in-frame clones and lacks some. The data contain 99,000 or so clones, roughly four fifths of them singletons. After removal of 4 bases from V and 4 bases from J, the junction contained 13 bases not matched to a gene. The CDR3 totals 18 residues. Germline-derived CDR1 and CDR2 are SGHVS and FNYEAQ. The sequence came from a man in his fifties or sixties in good health. Sequencing was performed on blood. The chain couples TRBV7-6 to TRBJ2-2, with 9 bases that match TRBD1. CDR3 in DNA: TGTGCCAGCAGCTCCCAATGGTTCGGACAGGGGACCACCGGGGAGCTGTTTTTT. Its protein is CASSSQWFGQGTTGELFF. The full variable domain, completed using reference TRBV7-6 and TRBJ2-2, is GAGVSQSPRYKVTKRGQDVALRCDPISGHVSLYWYRQALGQGPEFLTYFNYEAQQDKSGLPNDRFSAERPEGSISTLTIQRTEQRDSAMYRCASSSQWFGQGTTGELFFGEGSRLTVL.